The sequence of this T cell receptor (beta chain) was determined in a study of CD8+ T cells in alopecia areata. Extracted RNA was reverse transcribed, and the resulting cDNA served as sequencing template. The method was immunoSEQ multiplex PCR; TCRdb's version includes in-frame clones alone and lacks a portion of them. The repertoire holds some 100,000 clones, roughly 56% seen once, with less than 20% in the top ten. Treatment noted: oral pan-JAK inhibitor, 5-10 mg twice daily. This receptor was identified in a human donor with alopecia areata. The sequenced sample was CD8+ T cells sorted from blood, obtained at approximately week 55, from a patient treated with tofacitinib.

Here the CDR3 reads CASSLPSGGGTGELFF. CDR3 in DNA: TGCGCCAGCAGCCTACCTTCAGGGGGCGGCACCGGGGAGCTGTTTTTT. The chain carries TRBV4-1 and TRBJ2-2, with 8 bases aligning to TRBD1. With 4 bases clipped from V and 4 bases from J, the junction kept 8 bases outside the gene matches. CDR3 length equals 16 residues. Germline V gene sequence: CDR1 MGHRA, CDR2 YSYEKL.